This is a list of T cell receptor beta chains from one sample in a study of T cell changes during pregnancy in multiple sclerosis. Profiling relied on immunoSEQ multiplex PCR, and the TCRdb table lists in-frame clones only, not all of them. The data contain more than 25,000 clones, roughly 94% of them singletons. The material was peripheral blood, obtained in the first trimester of pregnancy. The receptors derive from a female donor in good health, enrolled as a control in a pregnancy study. The conserved cysteine and the conserved F or W are not part of the CDR3 here.

TRBV11-2	TRBJ1-6	ASSLAGTGLLLKALH
TRBV7-2	TRBJ1-2	ASSLEETLGYGYT
TRBV6-5	TRBJ1-2	ASSIGTGGVYGYT
TRBV19	TRBJ2-4	ASSSGTGWLENIQY
TRBV11-2	TRBJ2-1	ASSSPYSGGANEQF
TRBV5-4	TRBJ2-5	ASSFAGSPDQETQY
TRBV7-2	TRBJ2-1	ASSLATGGWYNEQF
TRBV29-1	TRBJ2-1	SVSSGGANEQF
TRBV11-2	TRBJ1-1	ASAEGEYTEAF
TRBV30	TRBJ1-5	AWSGGSPGQPQH
TRBV6-5	TRBJ1-1	ASSYRQGGTEAF
TRBV2	TRBJ1-6	ASIAGPGGSPLH
TRBV7-2	TRBJ1-4	ASRTGTGLMGTNEKLF
TRBV6-1	TRBJ2-7	ASRRQESNTYEQY
TRBV4-3	TRBJ1-6	ASSRGGYNSPLH
TRBV29-1	TRBJ1-1	SAGTAMNTEAF
TRBV27	TRBJ1-6	ASSPQGQNSPLH
TRBV4-1	TRBJ2-5	ASSPGLAGPIQETQY
TRBV6-1	TRBJ2-3	ASSEGGGGDTQY
TRBV19	TRBJ2-5	ASTRRDQETQY
TRBV9	TRBJ2-2	ASRSGTNTGELF
TRBV18	TRBJ2-3	ASSPPLNTQY
TRBV2	TRBJ1-1	ATTFHTEAF
TRBV19	TRBJ1-1	ASSIGGLTYTEAF
TRBV4-1	TRBJ2-2	ASSRDRATTGELF
TRBV10-1	TRBJ2-2	ASSELDTSNTGELF
TRBV20-1	TRBJ2-7	SAPSHYEQY
TRBV6-4	TRBJ2-7	ASSILAGGPYEQY
TRBV7-2	TRBJ1-2	ASSLGGNYGYT
TRBV4-3	TRBJ1-2	ASSQPGGGNYGYT
TRBV6-5	TRBJ2-7	ASRLAGRPYEQY
TRBV13	NA	ASSLGVPWAYEQY
TRBV14	TRBJ1-3	ASSPPGGNTIY
TRBV5-5	TRBJ1-2	ASSLAGQGAFYGYT
TRBV11-3	TRBJ1-4	ASSFGGQGAGEKLF